These T cell receptor beta chains were read from a single sample in a study of naive and memory T cell subsets. MiXCR, run by TCRdb on the UMI-ligation and nested PCR reads, gives a single entry per CDR3 protein. The sample includes some 150,000 distinct CDR3 sequences, about 17% of them seen just once. The sample taken for sequencing was naive CD4+ T cells from blood. These receptors all come from a human donor in good health. The CDR3 runs from the conserved cysteine through the conserved F or W. The D gene is left open where the match is weak. Some rows have no size entry. The others give once, few or many, or a class for an expanded clone.

v_gene: TRBV29-1
abundance: NA
d_gene: NA
j_gene: TRBJ1-5
CDR3nt: TGCAGCGTAGGGACGACTAGCAATCAGCCCCAGCATTTT
CDR3aa: CSVGTTSNQPQHF

v_gene: TRBV19
abundance: NA
d_gene: NA
j_gene: TRBJ2-7
CDR3nt: TGTGCCAGTAGTGAATCCGGGACACCCAGCCCCTACGAGCAGTACTTC
CDR3aa: CASSESGTPSPYEQYF

v_gene: TRBV10-3
abundance: NA
d_gene: NA
j_gene: TRBJ1-6
CDR3nt: TGTGCCATCAGTGGCGAGGGGGGGATTACCTCCTATAATTCACCCCTCCACTTT
CDR3aa: CAISGEGGITSYNSPLHF

v_gene: TRBV11-2
abundance: NA
d_gene: TRBD2
j_gene: TRBJ2-2
CDR3nt: TGTGCCAGCAGCTTAACTAGCGGGAGGCGAACGAACACCGGGGAGCTGTTTTTT
CDR3aa: CASSLTSGRRTNTGELFF

v_gene: TRBV5-1
abundance: NA
d_gene: TRBD1
j_gene: TRBJ1-5
CDR3nt: TGCGCCAGCAGCTTGAACAGGGGGTCGGGTCAGCCCCAGCATTTT
CDR3aa: CASSLNRGSGQPQHF

v_gene: TRBV25-1
abundance: NA
d_gene: NA
j_gene: TRBJ2-5
CDR3nt: TGTGCCAGCAGTGACCTGACTAGACACCAAGAGACCCAGTACTTC
CDR3aa: CASSDLTRHQETQYF

v_gene: TRBV3-1
abundance: NA
d_gene: TRBD2
j_gene: TRBJ2-1
CDR3nt: TGTGCCAGCAGCCATGATAGCGCGGGAGCAGCAGAGCAGTTCTTC
CDR3aa: CASSHDSAGAAEQFF

v_gene: TRBV15
abundance: NA
d_gene: NA
j_gene: TRBJ1-2
CDR3nt: TGTGCCACCAGCACCCTCCCTACAGGGATGGGGGGCTACACCTTC
CDR3aa: CATSTLPTGMGGYTF

v_gene: TRBV29-1
abundance: few
d_gene: NA
j_gene: TRBJ2-7
CDR3nt: TGCAGCGGTGCCCGGGACGAGCAGTACTTC
CDR3aa: CSGARDEQYF

v_gene: TRBV29-1
abundance: few
d_gene: NA
j_gene: TRBJ2-7
CDR3nt: TGCAGCGTTGGTAGAGCGTTAGCCTACGAGCAGTACTTC
CDR3aa: CSVGRALAYEQYF

v_gene: TRBV7-9
abundance: few
d_gene: NA
j_gene: TRBJ2-7
CDR3nt: TGTGCCAGCAGCTCCACACCCTACGAGCAGTACTTC
CDR3aa: CASSSTPYEQYF

v_gene: TRBV28
abundance: NA
d_gene: NA
j_gene: TRBJ2-2
CDR3nt: TGTGCCAGCAAGAATCAGGGGAACACCGGGGAGCTGTTTTTT
CDR3aa: CASKNQGNTGELFF

v_gene: TRBV5-1
abundance: NA
d_gene: NA
j_gene: TRBJ1-6
CDR3nt: TGCGCCAGCAGCTTGGAACAGCCCTATAATTCACCCCTCCACTTT
CDR3aa: CASSLEQPYNSPLHF

v_gene: TRBV29-1
abundance: NA
d_gene: NA
j_gene: TRBJ2-7
CDR3nt: TGCAGCGTTGTTTCTGCGAGAGCCTACGAGCAGTACTTC
CDR3aa: CSVVSARAYEQYF

v_gene: TRBV10-3
abundance: once
d_gene: NA
j_gene: TRBJ1-2
CDR3nt: TGTGCCATCAGACAGGGCGTCTCAGGCGGCTACACCTTC
CDR3aa: CAIRQGVSGGYTF

v_gene: TRBV4-1
abundance: NA
d_gene: NA
j_gene: TRBJ1-4
CDR3nt: TGCGCCAGCAGCCAATTGCCGGTAAATGAAAAACTGTTTTTT
CDR3aa: CASSQLPVNEKLFF

v_gene: TRBV5-5
abundance: NA
d_gene: NA
j_gene: TRBJ1-3
CDR3nt: TGTGCCAGCAGCCCGGAGGTCGGGGTCCTTGGAAACACCATATATTTT
CDR3aa: CASSPEVGVLGNTIYF

v_gene: TRBV20-1
abundance: few
d_gene: NA
j_gene: TRBJ2-6
CDR3nt: TGCAGTGCTAGCGGGAACTACGAAAAGGCCAACGTCCTGACTTTC
CDR3aa: CSASGNYEKANVLTF

v_gene: TRBV12-3/TRBV12-4
abundance: few
d_gene: NA
j_gene: TRBJ1-2
CDR3nt: TGTGCCAGCAGTCCTGGGGTACTATCTAACTATGGCTACACCTTC
CDR3aa: CASSPGVLSNYGYTF

v_gene: TRBV5-1
abundance: NA
d_gene: TRBD2
j_gene: TRBJ2-3
CDR3nt: TGCGCCAGCAGCCGATTGTCTAGCGGGGTTAGCACAGATACGCAGTATTTT
CDR3aa: CASSRLSSGVSTDTQYF

v_gene: TRBV20-1
abundance: NA
d_gene: TRBD2
j_gene: TRBJ2-1
CDR3nt: TGCAGTGCTAGAGGAACTAGCGGGAGATCTTACAATGAGCAGTTCTTC
CDR3aa: CSARGTSGRSYNEQFF

v_gene: TRBV11-1
abundance: few
d_gene: TRBD1
j_gene: TRBJ1-1
CDR3nt: TGTGCCAGCAGCTTAGGGACAGGAACAGGGGGCACTGAAGCTTTCTTT
CDR3aa: CASSLGTGTGGTEAFF

v_gene: TRBV12-3/TRBV12-4
abundance: many
d_gene: TRBD2
j_gene: TRBJ2-7
CDR3nt: TGTGCCAGCAGTTTTCACGGGCGGGGGTCCCCCTCCTACGAGCAGTACTTC
CDR3aa: CASSFHGRGSPSYEQYF

v_gene: TRBV9
abundance: few
d_gene: TRBD1
j_gene: TRBJ2-1
CDR3nt: TGTGCCAGCAGCGCGACAGGGGACTCCTACAATGAGCAGTTCTTC
CDR3aa: CASSATGDSYNEQFF

v_gene: TRBV30
abundance: few
d_gene: TRBD2
j_gene: TRBJ2-1
CDR3nt: TGTGCCTGGTCCACCGGGACTAGCGGGAGAGGCGATGAGCAGTTCTTC
CDR3aa: CAWSTGTSGRGDEQFF

v_gene: TRBV12-3/TRBV12-4
abundance: few
d_gene: NA
j_gene: TRBJ2-4
CDR3nt: TGTGCCAGCAGTTTTAAGGGTTCCAAAAACATTCAGTACTTC
CDR3aa: CASSFKGSKNIQYF

v_gene: TRBV11-3
abundance: NA
d_gene: NA
j_gene: TRBJ2-1
CDR3nt: TGTGCCAGCTCTCGACTCAGGGACAATGAGCAGTTCTTC
CDR3aa: CASSRLRDNEQFF

v_gene: TRBV2
abundance: NA
d_gene: NA
j_gene: TRBJ2-7
CDR3nt: TGTGCCAGTACCTTTGGGGGCGCGGCGCCTGTGCAGTACTTC
CDR3aa: CASTFGGAAPVQYF

v_gene: TRBV20-1
abundance: NA
d_gene: NA
j_gene: TRBJ2-3
CDR3nt: TGCAGTGCTATACCGAAGGGGTATCCGCAGTATTTT
CDR3aa: CSAIPKGYPQYF